A single sample gave rise to the 9 T cell receptor beta chains below, sequenced in a study of blood T cell repertoires in COVID-19. This table comes from immunoSEQ multiplex PCR, and its TCRdb copy is limited to in-frame clones, with some not included. The repertoire holds some 490,000 clones, approximately 83% seen once, with roughly 3.1% in the top ten. Sequenced material: peripheral blood. These receptors all stem from a human donor in a cohort sampled during active COVID-19.

Here the CDR3 DNA reads TGTGCCAGCAGTACGACCCGGGACAGGGTTCCCTACGAGCAGTACTTC. It encodes CASSTTRDRVPYEQYF. The chain recombines TRBV21-1 with TRBJ2-7; no DNA check was done on the table's D call, TRBD1. TRBV21-1 is classified as a pseudogene. The CDR3 is made up of 16 amino acids.

The chain links TRBV5-1 to TRBJ2-2, with 8 nucleotides matching TRBD2. The CDR3 totals 16 residues. Trimming at V came to 1 base and at J to 9 bases, leaving 11 bases not matched to a gene. From germline, CDR1 is SGHRS and CDR2 YFSETQ. This CDR3 is CASSLFGGSGSRELFF. For the CDR3, the DNA is TGCGCCAGCAGCTTGTTTGGGGGGAGCGGGAGCCGGGAGCTGTTTTTT.

V gene TRBV7-3 combines with J gene TRBJ2-2; D uncertain. The V gene lost 3 bases and the J gene lost 2 bases, with 19 bases spanning the gap. The germline CDR1 and CDR2 sequences are SGHTA and FQGTGA. The CDR3 length is 18 residues. This CDR3 reads CASSFFAAARLNTGELFF. In nucleotides, the CDR3 is TGTGCCAGCAGCTTCTTTGCGGCAGCCCGTTTAAACACCGGGGAGCTGTTTTTT.

The chain is built from TRBV23-1 and TRBJ2-7, with TRBD1 matching 7 bases. TRBV23-1 is an ORF, with its function uncertain. The CDR3 has 14 amino acids. Unmatched junction bases numbered 8, after V lost 6 bases and J lost 3 bases. CDR3 in amino acids: CASSHRDSRYEQYF. The CDR3 nucleotides are TGCGCCAGCAGCCACCGGGACAGTCGCTACGAGCAGTACTTC.

The V and J genes are TRBV2 and TRBJ1-2, with D perhaps matching TRBD1 (6 bases). This CDR3 contains 14 residues. From germline, CDR1 is SNHLY and CDR2 FYNNEI. V was shortened by 6 bases and J by 2 bases, with 13 bases between the two germline ends. CDR3 bases: TGTGCCAGCAGGCGTCAGGGGCGAAACTATGGCTACACCTTC. Translating it yields CASRRQGRNYGYTF.

V usage is TRBV3-1 (or the pseudogene TRBV3-2) and J usage is TRBJ1-2; 11 bases line up with TRBD1. The CDR3 loop spans 13 amino acids. V lost 6 bases and J lost 7; bases outside the gene matches: 4. Germline CDR1 and CDR2: LGHDT and YNNKEL (reference sequence). CDR3 coding DNA: TGTGCCAGCAGACCCGGGACAGGGGGTGGCTACACCTTC. Residues: CASRPGTGGGYTF.

As to this clone: Other nucleotide sequences in the sample specify the same CDR3. The V and J genes are TRBV19 and TRBJ2-7; a possible D gene is TRBD1 (6 bases). V was trimmed by 1 base and J by 0 bases, leaving 7 bases between them. From germline, CDR1 is LNHDA and CDR2 SQIVND (reference sequence). The CDR3 loop spans 14 amino acids. CDR3 sequence (DNA): TGTGCCAGTAGTATAGGCAGGGGCTCCTACGAGCAGTACTTC. Its translation: CASSIGRGSYEQYF.

The chain has TRBV21-1 and TRBJ2-1; TRBD2 is the table's D call and was not checked against the DNA. TRBV21-1 is given as a pseudogene. The CDR3 contains 15 residues. CDR3 sequence: CASIPGTCNYNEQFF. CDR3 nucleotide sequence: TGTGCCAGCATCCCCGGGACTTGCAACTACAATGAGCAGTTCTTC.

V gene TRBV7-9 combines with J gene TRBJ2-1; D possibly corresponds to TRBD2 (6 bases). The CDR3 totals 16 residues. Per the germline V gene, CDR1 is SEHNR and CDR2 is FQNEAQ (reference sequence). V was cut by 0 bases and J by 0 bases, with 9 bases left in between. CDR3 region: CASSLAVTSSYNEQFF. CDR3 nucleotide sequence: TGTGCCAGCAGCTTAGCCGTGACTAGCTCCTACAATGAGCAGTTCTTC.